This TCR beta chain comes out of a study of blood T cell repertoires in COVID-19. Across the study: Donors in the United States, Italy and Spain gave samples during acute or convalescent COVID-19.

The CDR3 runs 13 residues. V dropped 0 bases and J dropped 5 bases, with 10 bases sitting between them. Per the germline V gene, CDR1 is GTSNPN and CDR2 is SVGIG (reference sequence). Assay used: immunoSEQ multiplex PCR; TCRdb lists only in-frame clones, some missing. The data show 45,000 to 65,000 clones, 90% seen once. The V and J genes are TRBV30 and TRBJ1-2, with D unresolved. Sequenced material: peripheral blood. The TCR sequence derives from a human donor in a cohort sampled during active COVID-19. In DNA form, the CDR3 reads TGTGCCTGGAGTGTACGTGGAGTTTATGGCTACACCTTC. This translates into CAWSVRGVYGYTF.